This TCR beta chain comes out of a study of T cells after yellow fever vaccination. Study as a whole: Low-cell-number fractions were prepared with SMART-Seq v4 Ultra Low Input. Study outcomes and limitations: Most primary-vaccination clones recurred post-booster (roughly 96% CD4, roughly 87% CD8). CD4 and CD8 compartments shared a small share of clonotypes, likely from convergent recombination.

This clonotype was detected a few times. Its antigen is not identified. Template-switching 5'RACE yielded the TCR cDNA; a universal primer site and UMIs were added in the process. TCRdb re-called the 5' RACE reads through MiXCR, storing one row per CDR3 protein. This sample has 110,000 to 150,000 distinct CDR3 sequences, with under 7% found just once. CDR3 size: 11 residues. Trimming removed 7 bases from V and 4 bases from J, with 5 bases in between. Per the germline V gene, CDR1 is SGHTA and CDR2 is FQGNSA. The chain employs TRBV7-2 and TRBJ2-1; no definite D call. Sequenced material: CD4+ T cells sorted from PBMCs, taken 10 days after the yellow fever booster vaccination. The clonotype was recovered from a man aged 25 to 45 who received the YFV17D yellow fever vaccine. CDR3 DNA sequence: TGTGCCAGCAACCTTTACAATGAGCAGTTCTTC. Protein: CASNLYNEQFF.